One sample yielded the 10 T cell receptor beta chains listed below, sequenced in a study of T cell responses to AZD1222 COVID-19 vaccine. TCRdb's table, derived via immunoSEQ multiplex PCR, lists solely in-frame clones and lacks some. Seen here are approximately 110,000 clones, under 85% observed once, and the top ten hold approximately 5.9%. The sample in question was peripheral blood, obtained on day 0 of AZD1222 vaccination. These TCRs come from an adult in good health.

The rearrangement joins TRBV15 to TRBJ2-2; D gene ambiguous. Germline V gene lookup returns CDR1 LNHNV and CDR2 YYDKDF (reference sequence). The CDR3 consists of 12 residues. Trimming removed 4 bases at V and 2 bases at J, with 2 bases between. Here the CDR3 DNA reads TGTGCCACCAGCACCAACACCGGGGAGCTGTTTTTT. Amino acid sequence: CATSTNTGELFF.

The chain couples TRBV14 to TRBJ1-4; no definite D call. The CDR3 runs to 16 residues. Looked up from germline, CDR1 is SGHDN and CDR2 is FVKESK. With 5 bases removed from V and 3 bases from J, the gap between germline ends came to 16 bases. The CDR3 reads CASSNTGLLSNEKLFF. Here the CDR3 DNA reads TGTGCCAGCAGCAATACGGGTCTCCTCTCTAATGAAAAACTGTTTTTT.

J is TRBJ1-6 and V is TRBV28; D gene unclear. Germline CDR1 and CDR2: MDHEN and SYDVKM. This CDR3 comprises 14 residues. Trimming cost V 6 bases and J 9 bases, with 15 bases left between them. CDR3 sequence (DNA): TGTGCCAGCAGCCGCCGGACCGAGGGTTCACCCCTCCACTTT. Amino acid sequence: CASSRRTEGSPLHF.

This clone was observed a handful of times. The chain is built from TRBV14 and TRBJ1-3; D ambiguous. Germline-derived CDR1 and CDR2 are SGHDN and FVKESK. The CDR3 sequence is 15 residues long. V was shortened by 4 bases and J by 4 bases, with 14 bases between the two germline ends. CDR3 DNA: TGTGCCAGCAGCCTCCAACCAGGACTGGGAAACACCATATATTTT. Residues: CASSLQPGLGNTIYF.

The gene calls are TRBV28 and TRBJ1-2; perhaps TRBD1 as D (5 bases). Germline assignment: CDR1 MDHEN and CDR2 SYDVKM. The V end lost 6 bases, the J end lost 5 bases, and 16 bases lay between the germline ends. This CDR3 spans 14 amino acids. CDR3 bases: TGTGCCAGCAGCCAGGGAGGCGGAGCATATGGCTACACCTTC. Translated, it gives CASSQGGGAYGYTF.

V is TRBV7-9 and J is TRBJ2-7; D might be TRBD1 (6 bases). CDR1 is SEHNR and CDR2 is FQNEAQ in the germline V gene (reference sequence). Trimming removed 5 bases from V and 6 bases from J, with 11 bases in between. The CDR3 covers 12 residues. CDR3 protein: CASSLRDTEQYF. As DNA, the CDR3 is TGTGCCAGCAGCCTTAGGGACACCGAGCAGTACTTC.

This chain joins TRBV9 and TRBJ2-1, with 8 nucleotides matching TRBD2. The CDR3 extends over 14 amino acids. After removal of 4 bases from V and 3 bases from J, the junction contained 3 bases not matched to a gene. Germline CDR1 and CDR2: SGDLS and YYNGEE. In DNA form, the CDR3 reads TGTGCCAGCAGCTCCGGGACTAGCTACAATGAGCAGTTCTTC. Amino acid sequence: CASSSGTSYNEQFF.

This clone occurred once. The chain employs TRBV5-1 and TRBJ2-3; no firm D call. V was clipped by 0 bases and J by 5 bases, with 7 bases between them. From germline, CDR1 is SGHRS and CDR2 YFSETQ. The CDR3 contains 13 residues. CDR3 loop: CASSLGPQDTQYF. In nucleotides, the CDR3 is TGCGCCAGCAGCTTGGGACCCCAAGATACGCAGTATTTT.

The chain combines TRBV2 with TRBJ2-7; TRBD2 matches 12 bases. Trimming at V came to 6 bases and at J to 1 base, leaving 4 bases not matched to a gene. Germline lookup yields CDR1 SNHLY and CDR2 FYNNEI. The length of the CDR3 is 15 residues. Here the CDR3 reads CASRDTSGGSYEQYF. The CDR3 DNA reads TGTGCCAGCAGAGATACTAGCGGGGGGTCCTACGAGCAGTACTTC.

The CDR3 loop reads CASSLQAGGFYEQYF. The CDR3 nucleotides read TGTGCCAGCAGCCTACAAGCGGGGGGGTTCTACGAGCAGTACTTC. The J gene is TRBJ2-7, the V gene TRBV5-4, with 10 bases aligning to TRBD2. The V segment lost 4 bases and the J segment 3 bases; nucleotides outside the gene matches: 7. Germline V gene lookup returns CDR1 SGHNT and CDR2 YYREEE (reference sequence). CDR3 length: 15 residues.